What follows describes a single T cell receptor (beta chain). Its specificity is unknown. J gave up 3 bases and V 5 bases, and 7 bases lay outside the gene matches. Looked up from germline, CDR1 is GTSNPN and CDR2 is SVGIG (reference sequence). CDR3 length: 15 residues. Each donor was healthy, and each was a bone marrow donor. The data stem from a study of cytomegalovirus exposure and HLA in healthy donors. Findings and limits, study-wide: Per published reports, the classifier diagnosed cytomegalovirus status with high specificity and sensitivity. Among the sequence variants, a highly shared cluster was likely an artifact of sequencing. Data from an earlier analysis indicated that most TCR beta V segments were productive either about 87% or about 30% of the time.

The study ran its PCR with 60 Vbeta and 13 Jbeta primers. Generated by immunoSEQ multiplex PCR, the TCRdb table keeps only in-frame clones and is missing some. The clone table shows around 100,000 clones, with the ten largest holding 0.59%. Sequenced: PBMCs. The TCR originated in a middle-aged man in good health and CMV-seronegative. The gene calls are TRBV30 and TRBJ2-7, with TRBD2 identical over 13 bases. The CDR3 nucleotides are TGTGCCTGGGGCCCGGGGACTAGCGGGAACTACGAGCAGTACTTC. It translates to CAWGPGTSGNYEQYF.